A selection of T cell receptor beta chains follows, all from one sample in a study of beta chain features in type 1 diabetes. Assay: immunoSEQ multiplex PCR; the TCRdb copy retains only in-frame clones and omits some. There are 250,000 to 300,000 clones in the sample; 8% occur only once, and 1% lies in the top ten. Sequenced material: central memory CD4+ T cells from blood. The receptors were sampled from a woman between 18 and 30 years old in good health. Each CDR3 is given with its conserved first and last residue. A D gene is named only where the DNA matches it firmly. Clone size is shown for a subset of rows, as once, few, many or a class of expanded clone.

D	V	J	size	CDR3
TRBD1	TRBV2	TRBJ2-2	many	CASNAGTGGGELFF
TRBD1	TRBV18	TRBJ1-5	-	CASSPGTGQQPQHF
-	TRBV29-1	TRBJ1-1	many	CSERQARVPEAFF
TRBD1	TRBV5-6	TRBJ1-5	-	CASSIRQGATSAQHF
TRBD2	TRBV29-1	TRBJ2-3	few	CSVGTSGSNADTQYF
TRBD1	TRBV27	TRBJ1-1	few	CASSQDRGRNTEAFF
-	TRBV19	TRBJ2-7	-	CASSYQRTYEQYF
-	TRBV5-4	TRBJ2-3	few	CASSLADTITDTQYF
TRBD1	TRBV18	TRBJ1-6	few	CASSQGQGAPNSPLHF
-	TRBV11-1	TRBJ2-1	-	CASNGLGVVSEQFF
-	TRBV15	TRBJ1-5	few	CATYPRQMDHQPQHF
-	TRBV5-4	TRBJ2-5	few	CASSSSGAGETQYF
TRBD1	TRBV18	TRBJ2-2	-	CASSLQTGTGRTGELFF
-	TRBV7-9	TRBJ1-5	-	CASSLAGRQPQHF
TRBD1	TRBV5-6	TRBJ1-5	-	CASSLGQDQPQHF
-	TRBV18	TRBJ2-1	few	CASSPLSGSYNEQFF
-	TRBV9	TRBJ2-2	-	CASSPTSTARTGELFF
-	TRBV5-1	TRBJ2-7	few	CASSPLDRREDEQYF
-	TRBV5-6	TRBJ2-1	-	CASSLIGKGEQFF
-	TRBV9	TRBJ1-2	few	CASKSRGRVGYTF
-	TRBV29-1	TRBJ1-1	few	CSGSGGWGMNTEAFF
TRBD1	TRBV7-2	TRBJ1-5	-	CATQGGSRDQPQHF
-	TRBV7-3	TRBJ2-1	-	CASSSYGNPANEQFF
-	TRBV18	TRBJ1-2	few	CASSPNLFYGYTF
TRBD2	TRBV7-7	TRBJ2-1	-	CASSSQTSGLGHEQFF
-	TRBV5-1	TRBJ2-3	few	CASSRGQDTQYF
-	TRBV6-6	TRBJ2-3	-	CASSYLRTQYF
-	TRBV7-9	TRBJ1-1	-	CASSLVRGLETEAFF
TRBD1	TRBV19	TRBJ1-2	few	CASRRESTGEDYGYTF
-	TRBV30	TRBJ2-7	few	CAWDTYEQYF
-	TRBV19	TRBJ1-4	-	CASSMNGAEKLFF
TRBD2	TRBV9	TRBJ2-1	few	CASSVAAPSGTTRRGAEQFF
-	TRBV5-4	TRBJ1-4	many	CASNLRGEKLFF
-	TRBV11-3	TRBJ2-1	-	CASSLGPSYNEQFF
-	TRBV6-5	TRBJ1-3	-	CASSSGSGNTIYF